This T cell receptor (beta chain) is from a study of shared clonotypes between healthy human individuals. Study-level background: For every donor, three CD4 naive, three CD4 memory, two CD8 naive and one CD8 memory plates were used.

Sorted-subset replicate PCR reactions contained roughly 190 ng DNA, corresponding to tens of thousands of T cell genomes. Method: immunoSEQ multiplex PCR; TCRdb's copy keeps in-frame clones and lacks some. There are about 2,200,000 clones in the sample; under 95% occur only once, and roughly 1.8% lies in the top ten. Naive-designated CD8 cells lacked CD45RO, were positively enriched for CCR7, and omitted terminally differentiated effector memory CD45RA+ cells. This clone was recorded only once. Germline V gene sequence: CDR1 MDHEN, CDR2 SYDVKM. This CDR3 has 16 residues. The V gene lost 5 bases and the J gene lost 3 bases, with 16 bases spanning the gap.

The chain links TRBV28 to TRBJ1-4; D is ambiguous. The sequenced sample consisted of naive CD8+ T cells from PBMCs. The TCR was taken from a man aged 18 to 30 in good health. Some clones in this sample may be carry-over from other donors' samples. The CDR3 sequence: CASSPAGESANEKLFF. CDR3 in DNA: TGTGCCAGCAGTCCCGCCGGGGAGAGCGCTAATGAAAAACTGTTTTTT.